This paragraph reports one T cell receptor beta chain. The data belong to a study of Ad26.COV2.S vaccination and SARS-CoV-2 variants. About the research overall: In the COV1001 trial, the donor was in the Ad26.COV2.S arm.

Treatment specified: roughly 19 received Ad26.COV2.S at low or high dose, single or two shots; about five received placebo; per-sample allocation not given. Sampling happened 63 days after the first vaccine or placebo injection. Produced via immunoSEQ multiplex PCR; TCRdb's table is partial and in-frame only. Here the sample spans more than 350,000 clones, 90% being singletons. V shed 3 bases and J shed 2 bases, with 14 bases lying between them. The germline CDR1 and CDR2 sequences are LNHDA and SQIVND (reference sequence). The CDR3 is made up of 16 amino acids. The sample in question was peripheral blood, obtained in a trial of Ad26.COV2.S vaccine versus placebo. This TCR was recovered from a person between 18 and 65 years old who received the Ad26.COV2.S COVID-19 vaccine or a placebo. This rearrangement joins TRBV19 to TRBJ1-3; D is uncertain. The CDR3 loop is CASSIPGGITGNTIYF. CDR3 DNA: TGTGCCAGTAGTATCCCTGGAGGGATTACTGGAAACACCATATATTTT.